This T cell receptor (beta chain) is drawn from a study of PD-1 blockade in classical Hodgkin lymphoma (TCRdb year 2020). Describing the broader study: Nivolumab dosing was 3 mg/kg intravenously every 2 weeks, continuing until either disease progression or unacceptable toxicity. The study used CyTOF and TCR beta sequencing to define a peripheral blood immune signature of response to PD-1 blockade in classical Hodgkin lymphoma. The investigation overall reported the following: Trial patients achieving complete response had baseline diversity similar to newly diagnosed patients, whereas partial responders and progressors had significantly lower diversity. Only a single clinical trial cohort was studied, and what caused the repertoire differences, possibly disease activity or prior therapy, remained undefined. Baseline TCR diversity was reported to be lower in newly diagnosed patients than in healthy donors, and even lower in relapsed/refractory patients. Lower diversity was observed in patients in whom nivolumab was started less than 1 year after ASCT, and these patients were excluded from later analyses so that confounding by immune reconstitution would be avoided. By C4D1, a significant rise was seen in CD4+ TCR diversity but not in CD8+ TCR diversity (p=0.0027 vs p=0.16), and the rise was most apparent among complete responders (p=0.02).

This clone was counted only a few times. No cognate antigen has been identified for it. It has no much larger one-base neighbor in the sample; base qualities were not kept. The junction shows trimming of 2 bases on V and 2 bases on J, plus 8 bases between the germline ends. Based on the germline V gene, the CDR1 and CDR2 sequences are SGHTA and FQGNSA. From the cysteine up to the phenylalanine, the CDR3 has a length of 14 residues. The entry retains the CDR3 DNA only, 42 bases that are in frame from base 1. According to the study, the label for this sample's time point signals: cycle 4 day 1 (C4D1), after 5 to 7 weeks of nivolumab. All trial patients had relapsed after autologous stem cell transplantation, with cohorts A, B and C differing in prior brentuximab vedotin exposure. The trial cohort was composed of over 50 patients with relapsed/refractory classical Hodgkin lymphoma, for whom complete response, partial response or progressive disease was recorded as best overall response. Trial patients were treated with single-agent nivolumab in the multi-cohort phase II CheckMate 205 trial. Best overall response was determined by an independent review committee according to the 2007 International Working Group response criteria. Trial PBMCs were collected just before the start of nivolumab (C1D1) and during therapy at cycle 2 day 1 and cycle 4 day 1. Peripheral blood was collected in 8 mL Vacutainer Cell Preparation Tubes, from which PBMCs were isolated by centrifugation and then cryopreserved.

Genomic DNA was extracted with the Qiagen DNeasy kit from unsorted PBMCs and from negatively selected CD4+ and CD8+ fractions. Using primers that anneal to V and J segments, immunoSEQ multiplex PCR amplified the TCR beta CDR3 regions. A synthetic immune receptor repertoire was used to minimize amplification bias, and remaining bias was computationally removed after sequencing. On the study's bioinformatics: Custom Python scripts were used to quantify repertoire diversity as the Shannon entropy index. Unsorted, CD4+ and CD8+ repertoires were analyzed separately, except for combined analyses in which CD4+ and CD8+ sequences were merged in silico. A clone counted as expanded when the clone's frequency after treatment rose at least 2-fold relative to C1D1, and clones undetected at baseline were given a pseudocount of 0.5. Clones with 0 or 1 copy at C1D1 were classified as singleton clones, and clones with 2 or more copies were classified as non-singleton clones. Clones expanded in unsorted samples were assigned a CD4+, CD8+ or unknown annotation through matching of protein sequences in sorted samples from the same patient. Wilcoxon tests on paired samples were used to test changes in diversity from C1D1 to C4D1. The table comes from immuneACCESS by way of TCRdb, which keeps in-frame sequences with V and J called. Part of the clones is missing from these tables; in studies checked, under half for an unresolved V gene and the rest for unknown reasons. For V, J and clone size, that table is used; D and trimming come from the DNA. Recorded for this sample are 15,000 to 20,000 clones; roughly 65% of them occurred a single time. The ten largest clones represent 7.8% of the sample.

Material: peripheral blood mononuclear cells (PBMCs), obtained before the fourth cycle of nivolumab. The sequence came from a human donor with classical Hodgkin lymphoma. Recombination joined TRBV7-2 with TRBJ2-3, with no confidently assigned D gene. This receptor carries the CDR3 CASSLRSNTDTQYF. Here is the DNA: TGTGCCAGCAGCTTAAGATCTAACACAGATACGCAGTATTTT. This CDR3, with the reference TRBV7-2 and TRBJ2-3 proteins standing in past its ends, gives the full variable domain GAGVSQSPSNKVTEKGKDVELRCDPISGHTALYWYRQSLGQGLEFLIYFQGNSAPDKSGLPSDRFSAERTGGSVSTLTIQRTQQEDSAVYLCASSLRSNTDTQYFGPGTRLTVL.